The following is a T cell receptor (beta chain) sequence with its context. Antigen: not known. The sequencing template was cDNA reverse transcribed from extracted RNA. Profiled with immunoSEQ multiplex PCR; TCRdb holds only in-frame clones, not every one. Of more than 110,000 clones listed, 75% to 85% are singletons. The V end lost 0 bases, the J end lost 4 bases, and 7 bases lay between the germline ends. Germline loops: CDR1 MGHRA, CDR2 YSYEKL. The CDR3 loop spans 13 amino acids. This sample's treatment: oral pan-JAK inhibitor, 5-10 mg twice daily. The record originates from a study of CD8+ T cells in alopecia areata. About the research overall: Among treated patients, oral tofacitinib was administered at 5 to 10 mg twice daily. Scoring treated patients' severity relied on the percentage of scalp area affected. Study observations and caveats: Across lesional scalp, and particularly alopecia totalis/universalis, clonality surpassed that of normal scalp. Scalp and blood retained many expanded lesional clones during tofacitinib.

This TCR was recovered from a human donor with alopecia areata. The source material was CD8+ T cells sorted from blood, sampled at week 4, from a patient treated with tofacitinib. This chain joins TRBV4-1 and TRBJ2-7; the D is unclear. DNA for the CDR3: TGCGCCAGCAGCCAAGAGTCAAGGTACGAGCAGTACTTC. It specifies CASSQESRYEQYF.